These 14 T cell receptor beta chains came from one sample sequenced in a study of graft-versus-host responses after intestinal transplantation. What these receptors recognize is not known. Method: immunoSEQ multiplex PCR; TCRdb's copy keeps in-frame clones and lacks some. The table records under 95,000 clones, approximately 78% of them present only once. The material sequenced was unstimulated CD4+ T cells sorted from spleen or lymph node cells, taken before intestinal transplant. These receptors were collected from a human donor who received an intestinal transplant.

The chain combines TRBV7-9 with TRBJ2-1, with 9 bases lining up with TRBD2. The junction had 9 bases not matched to a gene; V was cut back by 5 bases and J by 4 bases. The CDR3 consists of 16 residues. Germline CDR1 reads SEHNR; CDR2 reads FQNEAQ (reference sequence). The CDR3: CASSRGLAGPYNEQFF. In nucleotides, the CDR3 is TGTGCCAGCAGCAGGGGGCTAGCGGGACCTTACAATGAGCAGTTCTTC.

The chain links TRBV7-2 to TRBJ2-7, with D possibly matching TRBD1 (5 bases). Per germline, CDR1 SGHTA and CDR2 FQGNSA. Deletions cut 4 bases from V and 2 bases from J, with 12 bases between. The CDR3 runs to 14 residues. CDR3 sequence reads: CASSSVLRAYEQYF. CDR3 bases: TGTGCCAGCAGCTCCGTACTCAGGGCCTACGAGCAGTACTTC. The entire variable domain, with the rest obtained from reference TRBV7-2 and TRBJ2-7, is as follows: GAGVSQSPSNKVTEKGKDVELRCDPISGHTALYWYRQSLGQGLEFLIYFQGNSAPDKSGLPSDRFSAERTGGSVSTLTIQRTQQEDSAVYLCASSSVLRAYEQYFGPGTRLTVT.

CDR3 DNA: TGTGCCTGGACTAGCGGGGGGGCCCAGGAGACCCAGTACTTC. Residues: CAWTSGGAQETQYF. J is TRBJ2-5 and V is TRBV30; 12 nucleotides line up with TRBD2. CDR3 size: 14 residues. The trim removed 4 bases at V and 5 bases at J, leaving 5 bases unmatched. The germline CDR1 and CDR2 sequences are GTSNPN and SVGIG (reference sequence).

The chain links TRBV5-1 to TRBJ1-2; D may be TRBD1 (6 bases). The CDR3 consists of 13 residues. The V gene's germline CDR1 is SGHRS and CDR2 YFSETQ. V lost 4 bases and J lost 4, with 11 bases in between. The CDR3 DNA is TGCGCCAGCAGCCAGGGACAAACCTATGGCTACACCTTC. This codes for CASSQGQTYGYTF.

This sequence joins TRBV14 and TRBJ2-7, with 9 bases matching TRBD1. CDR3 size: 15 residues. Germline trimming cut 4 bases from V and 2 bases from J; bases unmatched to any gene: 6. Germline CDR1 and CDR2: SGHDN and FVKESK. CDR3 loop: CASSLGQGGAYEQYF. The DNA of the CDR3 is TGTGCCAGCAGCCTGGGACAGGGAGGCGCCTACGAGCAGTACTTC.

V usage is TRBV29-1 and J usage is TRBJ2-5, with 8 bases lining up with TRBD1. The V gene's germline CDR1 is SQVTM and CDR2 ANQGSEA. Losses at the gene ends were 6 bases for V and 1 base for J; bases not matched to a gene: 4. There are 13 residues in the CDR3. The CDR3 region has the DNA TGCAGCGTAGAGGACAGGGCCCAAGAGACCCAGTACTTC. It codes for CSVEDRAQETQYF.

J is TRBJ1-2 and V is TRBV28; perhaps TRBD1 as D (6 bases). Deletions cut 6 bases from V and 2 bases from J, with 10 bases between. The CDR3 length is 13 residues. Germline values: CDR1 MDHEN, CDR2 SYDVKM. Here the CDR3 DNA reads TGTGCCAGCAGCCTCGACAGGAACTATGGCTACACCTTC. It encodes CASSLDRNYGYTF.

J is TRBJ1-2 and V is TRBV28, with a possible D match to TRBD1 (5 bases). CDR3 size: 11 residues. The V gene lost 3 bases and the J gene lost 10 bases, with 9 bases spanning the gap. The V gene's germline CDR1 is MDHEN and CDR2 SYDVKM. The CDR3 protein is CASSFQQAYTF. CDR3 bases: TGTGCCAGCAGTTTTCAACAGGCCTACACCTTC.

V and J are TRBV10-3 and TRBJ2-5; TRBD2 matches 7 bases. J was trimmed by 11 bases and V by 7 bases; bases with no gene match: 16. CDR1 is ENHRY and CDR2 is SYGVKD in the germline V gene. This CDR3 contains 14 residues. CDR3 nucleotides: TGTGCCATCACCGGGACTTCAACTGGGGGGGAGCAGTACTTC. Translating it yields CAITGTSTGGEQYF.

The rearrangement uses TRBV4-1 and TRBJ1-1; D is undetermined. The CDR3 has 14 residues. V was trimmed by 6 bases and J by 4 bases, leaving 15 bases between them. Germline V gene sequence: CDR1 MGHRA, CDR2 YSYEKL. The CDR3 DNA sequence: TGCGCCAGCAGGGAATCAGGTGTGAGCACTGAAGCTTTCTTT. It translates to CASRESGVSTEAFF.

This clone was seen once. The rearrangement links TRBV12-2 to TRBJ2-3; the table's TRBD1 call for D was not verified on the DNA. TRBV12-2 is classified as a pseudogene. CDR3 length equals 17 residues. This chain's CDR3 is CASRLFPTGGAADTQYF. CDR3 nucleotides: TGTGCAAGTCGCTTATTTCCGACAGGGGGAGCGGCAGATACGCAGTATTTT.

The chain is built from TRBV27 and TRBJ2-7, with D perhaps matching TRBD2 (6 bases). Per germline, CDR1 MNHEY and CDR2 SMNVEV (reference sequence). Between the trimmed V and J ends, which lost 8 bases and 3 bases, there was a span of 14 bases. There are 13 residues in the CDR3. The CDR3 sequence is CASAGGAIYEQYF. As DNA, the CDR3 is TGTGCCAGCGCCGGGGGAGCAATCTACGAGCAGTACTTC.

This clone was seen a few times. For the CDR3, the DNA is TGCGCCAGCAGTCGCACAAACACCGGGGAGCTGTTTTTT. Its protein product is CASSRTNTGELFF. The chain recombines TRBV4-1 with TRBJ2-2; no firm D call. Between the trimmed V and J ends, which lost 6 bases and 2 bases, there was a span of 7 bases. The CDR3 is 13 residues long. Germline V lookup: CDR1 MGHRA, CDR2 YSYEKL.

Here the CDR3 reads CASSLGGRTIYEQYF. The DNA of the CDR3 is TGTGCCAGCAGTTTGGGGGGACGGACGATCTACGAGCAGTACTTC. The rearrangement uses TRBV28 and TRBJ2-7; a possible D gene is TRBD2 (6 bases). The V gene lost 3 bases and the J gene lost 3 bases, with 15 bases spanning the gap. The germline gives CDR1 MDHEN, CDR2 SYDVKM. This CDR3 has 15 residues.